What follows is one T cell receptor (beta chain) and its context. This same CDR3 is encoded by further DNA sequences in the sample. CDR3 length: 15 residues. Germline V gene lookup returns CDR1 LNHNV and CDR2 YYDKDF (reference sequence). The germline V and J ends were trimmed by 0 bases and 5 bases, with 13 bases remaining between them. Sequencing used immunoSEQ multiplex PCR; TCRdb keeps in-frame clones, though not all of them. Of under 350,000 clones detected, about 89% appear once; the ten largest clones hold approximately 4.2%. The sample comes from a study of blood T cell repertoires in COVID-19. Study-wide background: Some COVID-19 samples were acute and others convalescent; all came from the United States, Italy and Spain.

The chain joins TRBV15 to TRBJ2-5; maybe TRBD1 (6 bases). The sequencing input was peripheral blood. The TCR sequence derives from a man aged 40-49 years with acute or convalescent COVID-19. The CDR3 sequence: CATSRDSRGRETQYF. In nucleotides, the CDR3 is TGTGCCACCAGCAGAGATTCCAGGGGACGGGAGACCCAGTACTTC.